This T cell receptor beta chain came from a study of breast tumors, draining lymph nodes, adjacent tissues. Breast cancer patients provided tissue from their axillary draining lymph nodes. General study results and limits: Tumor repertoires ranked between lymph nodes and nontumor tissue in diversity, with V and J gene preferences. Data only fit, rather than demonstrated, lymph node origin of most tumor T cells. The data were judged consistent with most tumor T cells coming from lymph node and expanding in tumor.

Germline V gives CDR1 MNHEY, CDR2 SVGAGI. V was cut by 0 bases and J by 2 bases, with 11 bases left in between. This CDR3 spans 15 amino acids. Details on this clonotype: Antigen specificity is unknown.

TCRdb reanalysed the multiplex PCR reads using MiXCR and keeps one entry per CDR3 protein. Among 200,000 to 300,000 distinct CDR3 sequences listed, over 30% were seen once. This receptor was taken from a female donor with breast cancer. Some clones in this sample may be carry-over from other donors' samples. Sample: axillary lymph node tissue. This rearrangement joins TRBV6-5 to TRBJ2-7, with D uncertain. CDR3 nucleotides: TGTGCCAGCAGTTACTCGTTAGCCCCTCCCTACGAGCAGTACTTC. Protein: CASSYSLAPPYEQYF.